The present T cell receptor beta chain was sequenced within a study of lymphopenia after photon versus proton radiotherapy. Notes on the study in general: Post-nadir TCR diversity decline inversely tracked overall survival among those who died. After lymphocyte nadir, photon-treated repertoires showed oligoclonal expansion, especially CD8+ Temra. Relative stability marked proton patients; photon patients lost diversity and naive cells. Authors raise, but do not show, better survival with proton therapy.

The V end was cut by 6 bases, the J end by 1 base, with 21 bases between. The length of the CDR3 is 17 residues. CDR1 is LNHDA and CDR2 is SQIVND in the germline V gene (reference sequence). The protocol was immunoSEQ multiplex PCR, while the TCRdb copy is restricted to in-frame clones and leaves out a portion. The sample yields 60,000 or so clones, roughly nine tenths seen once. About this clone itself: Antigen: not known.

This specimen was peripheral blood, taken from a patient treated with proton-based radiotherapy. This chain connects TRBV19 to TRBJ1-1, with a weak D call TRBD1 (6 bases). This TCR derives from a man aged 80 or over with esophageal cancer. In DNA form, the CDR3 reads TGTGCCAGTAGCCATAGGTCGCTGGGGGCCTCGAACACTGAAGCTTTCTTT. Amino acid sequence: CASSHRSLGASNTEAFF. The full variable domain, its missing parts supplied by reference TRBV19 and TRBJ1-1, is DGGITQSPKYLFRKEGQNVTLSCEQNLNHDAMYWYRQDPGQGLRLIYYSQIVNDFQKGDIAEGYSVSREKKESFPLTVTSAQKNPTAFYLCASSHRSLGASNTEAFFGQGTRLTVV.